This section outlines one T cell receptor (beta chain) sequence together with its context. Antigen unknown. The sample originates from a study of T-cell memory formation after mild COVID-19. Overall study: Clustering of TCRs was largely donor specific.

The CDR3 contains 15 residues. Germline-derived CDR1 and CDR2 are LGHDT and YNNKEL (reference sequence). V lost 1 base and J 2 bases, leaving 10 bases between the germline ends. Study-wide results and caveats: Cross-reactive memory appears to have joined, as suggested by some responding clones showing up in pre-infection memory. The second-wave clones peaking on day 37 were not confirmed as SARS-CoV-2-specific.

TCR alpha and TCR beta cDNA libraries with sample barcodes and UMIs came from 5'RACE using constant-segment primers. TCRdb re-called the 5' RACE reads through MiXCR, storing one row per CDR3 protein. The sample has under 250,000 distinct CDR3 sequences; about 11% are singletons. The sequencing sample was made of PBMCs or a T cell subset sorted from them (not recorded which). The TCR was taken from a man aged 18 to 29 who had mild COVID-19 (a few samples of this study predate the infection). Cell type and time point are not known. This sequence joins TRBV3-1 and TRBJ2-3; D tentatively reads TRBD1 or TRBD2 (5 bases each). The CDR3 region has the DNA TGTGCCAGCAGCCAAGGTGTGGGGACCACAGATACGCAGTATTTT. It specifies CASSQGVGTTDTQYF.